This TCR beta chain appears in the sequencing data of a study of blood T cell repertoires in COVID-19. Researchers sorted participants into cohorts using their self-reported clinical history. The CDR3 is made up of 18 amino acids. The junction had 21 bases not matched to a gene; V was cut back by 7 bases and J by 9 bases. Per the germline V gene, CDR1 is LNHDA and CDR2 is SQIVND (reference sequence). As handled by the study authors: Amplification with reference gene primers provided the estimates of nucleated cell counts. The table came from immunoSEQ multiplex PCR; TCRdb's copy has only in-frame clones and leaves some out. V, J and clone size are taken as reported in that table, and D and trimming were inferred from the DNA itself. The table shows hundreds of thousands of clones, with 70% to 90% occurring only once.

The TCR originated in a man in his fifties who had been exposed to COVID-19. This chain uses TRBV19 with TRBJ2-1; 10 bases align to TRBD2. The sequencing sample was made of PBMCs or T cells enriched from blood (not recorded which). CDR3 protein: CASKVARTSGEPLVEQFF. The CDR3 DNA sequence: TGTGCCAGTAAGGTTGCTAGGACTAGCGGAGAACCTTTGGTTGAGCAGTTCTTC. The full variable domain, its missing parts supplied by reference TRBV19 and TRBJ2-1, is DGGITQSPKYLFRKEGQNVTLSCEQNLNHDAMYWYRQDPGQGLRLIYYSQIVNDFQKGDIAEGYSVSREKKESFPLTVTSAQKNPTAFYLCASKVARTSGEPLVEQFFGPGTRLTVL.